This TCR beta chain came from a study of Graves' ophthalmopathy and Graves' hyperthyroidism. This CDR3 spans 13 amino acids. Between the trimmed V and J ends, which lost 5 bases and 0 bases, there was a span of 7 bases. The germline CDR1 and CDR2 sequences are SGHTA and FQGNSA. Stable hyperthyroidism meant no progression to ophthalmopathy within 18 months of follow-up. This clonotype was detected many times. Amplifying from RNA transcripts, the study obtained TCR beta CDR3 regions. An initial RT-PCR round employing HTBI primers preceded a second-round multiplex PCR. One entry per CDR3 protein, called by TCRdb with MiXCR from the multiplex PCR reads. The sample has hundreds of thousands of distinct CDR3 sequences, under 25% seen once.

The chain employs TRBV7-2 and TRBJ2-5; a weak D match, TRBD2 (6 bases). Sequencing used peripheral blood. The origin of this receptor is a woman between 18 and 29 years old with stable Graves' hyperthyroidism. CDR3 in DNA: TGTGCCAGCAGCCGGGGGTACCAAGAGACCCAGTACTTC. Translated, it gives CASSRGYQETQYF.